This T cell receptor beta chain appears in the sequencing data of a study of CD8 T cells in ankylosing spondylitis. Overall study results and limits: Made up of about eight highly homologous variants, a TCR beta motif appeared characteristic of ankylosing spondylitis blood. From matched ankylosing spondylitis synovial fluid, disease-linked clones were reportedly recovered at significantly enriched levels. Disease-linked clones bore a CD8+ phenotype and were relatively rare in peripheral blood.

Using quantitative 5'-RACE with molecular barcodes, the authors made TCR beta libraries. From the 5' RACE reads, TCRdb called clonotypes with MiXCR, one entry per CDR3 protein. The data contain about 130,000 distinct CDR3 sequences, roughly 7.3% of them singletons. CDR1 and CDR2 from the germline V gene are SGHRS and YFSETQ. With 0 bases removed from V and 0 bases from J, the gap between germline ends came to 3 bases. The CDR3 is 13 amino acids. Ten or more counts support this clonotype. The antigen remains unidentified. This clonotype was obtained from a male donor with ankylosing spondylitis or in good health (not recorded which). The chain has TRBV5-1 and TRBJ1-1; D ambiguous. Sequenced sample: blood, either unsorted or a sorted T cell fraction (not recorded which). The CDR3 sequence: CASSLGMNTEAFF. The CDR3 DNA sequence: TGCGCCAGCAGCTTGGGGATGAACACTGAAGCTTTCTTT.